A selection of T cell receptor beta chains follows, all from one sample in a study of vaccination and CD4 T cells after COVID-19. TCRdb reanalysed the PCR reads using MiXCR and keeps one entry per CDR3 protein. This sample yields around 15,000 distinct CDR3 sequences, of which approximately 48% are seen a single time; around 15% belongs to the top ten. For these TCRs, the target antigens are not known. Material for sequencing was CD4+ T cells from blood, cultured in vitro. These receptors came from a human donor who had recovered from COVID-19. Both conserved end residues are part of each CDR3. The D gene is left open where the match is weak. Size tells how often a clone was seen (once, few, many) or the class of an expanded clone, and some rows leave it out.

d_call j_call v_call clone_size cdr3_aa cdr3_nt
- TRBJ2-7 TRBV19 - CASSTGATYEQYF TGTGCCAGTAGTACGGGGGCCACCTACGAGCAGTACTTC
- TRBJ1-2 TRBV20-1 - CSAVRRGQVNYGYTF TGCAGTGCTGTTAGGAGGGGCCAGGTCAACTATGGCTACACCTTC
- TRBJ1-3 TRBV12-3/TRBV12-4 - CASRYGLTSGNTIYF TGTGCCAGCAGATACGGACTCACCTCTGGAAACACCATATATTTT
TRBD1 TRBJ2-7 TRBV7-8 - CASSERDRGWEQYF TGTGCCAGCAGCGAACGGGACAGGGGTTGGGAGCAGTACTTC
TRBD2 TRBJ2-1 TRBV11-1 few CASSYRGGTEQFF TGTGCCAGCAGCTACCGGGGGGGAACTGAGCAGTTCTTC
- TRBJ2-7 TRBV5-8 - CASSLRYEGSYEQYF TGTGCCAGCAGCTTGCGCTACGAGGGCTCCTACGAGCAGTACTTC
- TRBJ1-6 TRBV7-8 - CASSMTGQNSPLHF TGTGCCAGCAGCATGACAGGACAAAATTCACCCCTCCACTTT
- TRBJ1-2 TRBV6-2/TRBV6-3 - CASSPRGTLANYGYTF TGTGCCAGCAGCCCCCGGGGTACACTCGCTAACTATGGCTACACCTTC
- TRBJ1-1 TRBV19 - CASSRGHLNTEAFF TGTGCCAGTAGTAGAGGACATTTGAACACTGAAGCTTTCTTT
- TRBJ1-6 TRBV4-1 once CASSPQSSYNSPLHF TGCGCCAGCAGTCCTCAGAGCTCCTATAATTCACCCCTCCACTTT
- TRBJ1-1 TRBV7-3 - CASSQGRDTEAFF TGTGCCAGCAGCCAGGGCAGGGACACTGAAGCTTTCTTT
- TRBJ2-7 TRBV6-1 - CASRHRDTEEYF TGTGCCAGCAGACACCGGGACACCGAGGAGTACTTC
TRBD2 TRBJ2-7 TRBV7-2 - CASSLGGGGLYEQYF TGTGCCAGCAGCTTAGGCGGGGGAGGGCTTTACGAGCAGTACTTC
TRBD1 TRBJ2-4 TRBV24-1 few CATSSPGQGNIQYF TGTGCCACCAGTTCACCGGGACAGGGAAACATTCAGTACTTC
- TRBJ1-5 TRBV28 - CASSLRGYRSNQPQHF TGTGCCAGCAGTTTACGGGGGTACCGTAGCAATCAGCCCCAGCATTTT
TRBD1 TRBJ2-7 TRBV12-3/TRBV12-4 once CASSSRDRGWEQYF TGTGCCAGCAGTTCCCGGGACAGGGGGTGGGAGCAGTACTTC
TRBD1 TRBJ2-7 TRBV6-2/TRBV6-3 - CASSDRTGGDEQYF TGTGCCAGCAGTGACCGGACAGGGGGGGACGAGCAGTACTTC
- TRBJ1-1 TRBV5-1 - CASSVSSRANTEAFF TGCGCCAGCAGCGTAAGCTCAAGGGCGAACACTGAAGCTTTCTTT
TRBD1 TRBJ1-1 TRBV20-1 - CSARSTGYSTEAFF TGCAGTGCTAGGTCGACAGGGTATAGCACTGAAGCTTTCTTT
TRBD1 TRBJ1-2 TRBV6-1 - CASNRDSLEGYTF TGTGCCAGCAACCGGGACAGCCTCGAAGGCTACACCTTC